This TCR beta chain stems from a study of blood T cell repertoires in COVID-19 (dated by TCRdb to 2019 to 2021). At the level of the whole study: Samples covering the acute and convalescent phases of COVID-19 were provided by collaborators in the United States, Italy and Spain. The material from the prospective study consisted of cDNA or gDNA derived from T cells, B-cell-depleted T cells, or PBMCs. The dataset comprised deeply sampled blood TCRbeta repertoires from subjects exposed to, actively infected with, or recovered from COVID-19. A freely available public database, intended as a resource for researchers studying the immune response to SARS-CoV-2, is where the repertoires were released. The samples were drawn from the first 160 participants of the ongoing ImmuneRACE study and from 1,200 or so subjects provided by 6 global collaborators. Nearly every sample came with metadata listing a de-identified subject ID, COVID-19 status, age in years and sex. Where HLA class I and class II types were available, the types were taken from metadata supplied by the sample provider, not from assay-based typing. On the study overall, not on this receptor specifically: The amount of clinical and demographic metadata varied by source and participant and was provided uncurated.

CDR1 SGDLS and CDR2 YYNGEE were looked up in the germline V gene. From cysteine to phenylalanine, the CDR3 is 14 amino acids long. The sequence is cut down to CDR3 DNA, 42 bases in frame from base 1. V drops 3 bases and J drops 3 bases, leaving 12 bases in between. This clone was seen a single time. What this receptor recognizes is not known. The input lacks base qualities; no much larger clone sits a single base away. Whole blood was collected in K2EDTA tubes by collaborating institutions according to the institutions' own protocols. For TCRbeta analysis, collaborators shipped samples in one of three forms: frozen whole blood, isolated PBMCs, or DNA extracted from either of those sample types. TCRbeta CDR3 regions were amplified from genomic DNA using the immunoSEQ Assay, a bias-controlled multiplex PCR. The published analysis was carried out like this. Nucleated cell counts per sample were estimated from amplification of reference gene primers within the assay. To quantify the absolute abundance of each unique TCRbeta CDR3 rearrangement, sequence reads were collapsed and filtered. For each sample, productive Simpson clonality was calculated as the square root of Simpson's diversity index across productive rearrangements. TCRdb took over this immuneACCESS table, retaining in-frame rearrangements with V and J assigned. Such tables are incomplete; in checked studies, under half of the missing clones stem from an unresolved V gene, and the remainder is unexplained. V and J calls and clone size are as listed in that table; D and trimming were resolved from the DNA. Counted in this sample were roughly 240,000 clones; just under 85% of them appeared once. Under 2% of the sample rests with the top ten.

The receptor was derived from a woman older than 75 with acute or convalescent COVID-19. The sequence joins TRBV9 to TRBJ1-1, with no D gene named confidently. The sample taken for sequencing was peripheral blood. CDR3 protein: CASSAAGGYTEAFF. The DNA reads TGTGCCAGCAGCGCAGCAGGAGGGTACACTGAAGCTTTCTTT.